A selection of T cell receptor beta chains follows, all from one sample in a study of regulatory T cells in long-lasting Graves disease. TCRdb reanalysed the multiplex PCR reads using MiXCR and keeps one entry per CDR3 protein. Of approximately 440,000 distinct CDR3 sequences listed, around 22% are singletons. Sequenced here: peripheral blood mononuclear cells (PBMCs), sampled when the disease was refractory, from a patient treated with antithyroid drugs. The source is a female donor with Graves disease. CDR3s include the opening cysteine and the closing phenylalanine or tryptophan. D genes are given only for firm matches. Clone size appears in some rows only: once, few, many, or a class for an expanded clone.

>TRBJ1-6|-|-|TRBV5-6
TGTGCCAGCAGCTTGGCCAGGGGCAGTTCACCCCTCCACTTT
CASSLARGSSPLHF
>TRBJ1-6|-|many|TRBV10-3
TGTGCCATCAGTGTTAGCAGGGATAATTCACCCCTCCACTTT
CAISVSRDNSPLHF
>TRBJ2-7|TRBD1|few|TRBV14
TGTGCCAGCAGCCAAGGAGGGACAGGGTCCTACGAGCAGTACTTC
CASSQGGTGSYEQYF
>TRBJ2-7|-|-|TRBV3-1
TGTGCCAGCAGCCAAGCACGGAACTACGAGCAGTACTTC
CASSQARNYEQYF
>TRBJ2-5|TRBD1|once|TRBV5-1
TGCGCCAGCAGCTTGGTGTCAGGGGGCAGGGGAGAGACCCAGTACTTC
CASSLVSGGRGETQYF
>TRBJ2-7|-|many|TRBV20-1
TGCAGTGCTTCAACAGGGTTGGCTGAGCAGTACTTC
CSASTGLAEQYF
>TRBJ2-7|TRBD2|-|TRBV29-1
TGCAGCGTGGGAGCAGCGGGACTCTACGAGCAGTACTTC
CSVGAAGLYEQYF
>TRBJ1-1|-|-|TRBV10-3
TGTGCCATCAGTGAGGCGGGCACTGAAGCTTTCTTT
CAISEAGTEAFF
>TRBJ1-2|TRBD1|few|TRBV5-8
TGTGCCAGCAGCATGGTCGTGGACAGGGGGCATGGCTACACCTTC
CASSMVVDRGHGYTF
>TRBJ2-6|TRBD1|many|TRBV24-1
TGTGCCACCAGTGATCCGGGACAGGGGTCTGGGGCCAACGTCCTGACTTTC
CATSDPGQGSGANVLTF
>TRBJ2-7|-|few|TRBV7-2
TGTGCCAGCAGCTTAGCGCAGGGCAGGGGAGGTTCCTACGAGCAGTACTTC
CASSLAQGRGGSYEQYF
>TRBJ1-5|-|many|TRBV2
TGTGCCAGCAGTGCCGGGGGGAAGCCCCAGCATTTT
CASSAGGKPQHF
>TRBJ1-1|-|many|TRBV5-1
TGCGCCAGCACCCCATCAGCCTGGAGCACTGAAGCTTTCTTT
CASTPSAWSTEAFF
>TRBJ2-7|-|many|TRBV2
TGTGCCAGCAGTGATGAGGGGACCAACGAGCAGTACTTC
CASSDEGTNEQYF
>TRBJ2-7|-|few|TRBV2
TGTGCCAGCAAAGGGCCCTACAGTTACGAGCAGTACTTC
CASKGPYSYEQYF
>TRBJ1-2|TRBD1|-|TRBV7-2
TGTGCCAGCAGCCTGCACCGGACAGGGCAGGGCTACACCTTC
CASSLHRTGQGYTF
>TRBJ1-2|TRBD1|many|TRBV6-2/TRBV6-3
TGTGCCAGCAGACCCACCACGGGACAGACCACCCTAGGAGGCTACACCTTC
CASRPTTGQTTLGGYTF
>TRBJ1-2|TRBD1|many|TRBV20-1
TGCAGTGCTAGGGGACAGGGTAGCGGGTATGGCTACACCTTC
CSARGQGSGYGYTF
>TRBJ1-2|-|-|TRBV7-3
TGTGCCAGCGGCTTAACGTCGGAGGGGGGCTACACCTTC
CASGLTSEGGYTF
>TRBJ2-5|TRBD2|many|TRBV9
TGTGCCAGCAGCCCCAGCGGGGGGCGCGGTCGAGAGACCCAGTACTTC
CASSPSGGRGRETQYF
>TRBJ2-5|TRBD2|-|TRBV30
TGTGCCTGGAGTGTACTCTTAGCGGGAGGATTAGAAGAGACCCAGTACTTC
CAWSVLLAGGLEETQYF
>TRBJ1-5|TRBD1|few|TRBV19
TGTGCCAGTAGTATAGCCGGGACAGCTAGCAATCAGCCCCAGCATTTT
CASSIAGTASNQPQHF
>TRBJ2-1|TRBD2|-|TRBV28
TGTGCCAGCAGGGGGACTAGCGGATCGAAAGGGCAGTTCTTC
CASRGTSGSKGQFF
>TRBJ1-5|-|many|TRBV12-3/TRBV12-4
TGTGCCAGCAGTTTATTACGTCGGGCAGTGGGTCGCAGGGGAAGCAATCAGCCCCAGCATTTT
CASSLLRRAVGRRGSNQPQHF
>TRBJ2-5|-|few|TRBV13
TGTGCCAGCAGCTCCCTAGGCCCTCGGGGGAGAGGTATAGAGACCCAGTACTTC
CASSSLGPRGRGIETQYF
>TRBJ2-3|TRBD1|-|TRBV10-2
TGCGCCAGCAGTGACCGCAGGGGGACCACAGATACGCAGTATTTT
CASSDRRGTTDTQYF
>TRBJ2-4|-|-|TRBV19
TGTGCCAGTAGTATAACCGGGTTACTAGCCAAAAACATTCAGTACTTC
CASSITGLLAKNIQYF
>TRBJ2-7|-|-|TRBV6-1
TGTGCCAGCAGCCACGGGGTCTACGAGCAGTGCTTC
CASSHGVYEQCF
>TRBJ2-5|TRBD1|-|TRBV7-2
TGTGCCAGCAGCAGGGACAGGGGGACTACCGGAGAGACCCAGTACTTC
CASSRDRGTTGETQYF
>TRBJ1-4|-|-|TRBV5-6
TGTGCCAGCAGCCCACGGGTTACTAATGAAAAACTGTTTTTT
CASSPRVTNEKLFF
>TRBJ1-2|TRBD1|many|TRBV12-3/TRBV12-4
TGTGCCAGCAGTTTGGGACAGGGGCATTATGGCTACACCTTC
CASSLGQGHYGYTF
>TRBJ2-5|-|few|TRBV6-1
TGTGCCAGCAGTGCCCCGCCGTACGAGGAGACCCAGTACTTC
CASSAPPYEETQYF
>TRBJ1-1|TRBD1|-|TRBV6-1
TGTGCCAGCAGCATCGGATCCGGGACAGGTGAGAACACTGAAGCTTTCTTT
CASSIGSGTGENTEAFF
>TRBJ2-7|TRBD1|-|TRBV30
TGTGCCTGGGACAGGGTGCCGGGAAAACGATACGAGCAGTACTTC
CAWDRVPGKRYEQYF
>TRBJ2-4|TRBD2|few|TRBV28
TGTGCCAGCAGTTTGGAAGCGGGGGTAGCCAAAAACATTCAGTACTTC
CASSLEAGVAKNIQYF
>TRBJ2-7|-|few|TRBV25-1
TGTGCCAGCAGTGAATATCCCAGTGGCAACTCCTACGAGCAGTACTTC
CASSEYPSGNSYEQYF
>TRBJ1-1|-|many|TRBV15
TGTGCCACCACCAGACAGCCGAACACTGAAGCTTTCTTT
CATTRQPNTEAFF
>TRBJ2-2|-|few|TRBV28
TGTGCCAGCAGCCCGGTGGGAGCGGCGAACACCGGGGAGCTGTTTTTT
CASSPVGAANTGELFF
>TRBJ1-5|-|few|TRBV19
TGTGCCAGTAGTATAGCAGGGGTCAATCAGCCCCAGCATTTT
CASSIAGVNQPQHF
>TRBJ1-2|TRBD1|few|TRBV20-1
TGCAGTGCTAGCCTCCCGGGACAGGGATTCCGTGGCTACACCTTC
CSASLPGQGFRGYTF
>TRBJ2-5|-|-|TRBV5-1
TGCGCCAGCCATGAGGGAGAGACCCAGTACTTC
CASHEGETQYF
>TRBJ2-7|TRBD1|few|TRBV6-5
TGTGCCAGCAGTTACGGACAGGGACTCTCCTACGAGCAGTACTTC
CASSYGQGLSYEQYF
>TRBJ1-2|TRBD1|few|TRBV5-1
TGCGCCAGCAGCCCTGGTGCGGGACAGGGTTGGAACTATGGCTACACCTTC
CASSPGAGQGWNYGYTF
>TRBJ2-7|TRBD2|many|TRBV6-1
TGTGCCAGCAGAAGAAGTAGCGGGAGCTCCTACGAGCAGTACTTC
CASRRSSGSSYEQYF
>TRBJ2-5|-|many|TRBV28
TGTGCCAGCAGTTTCGCCCACATCCATCGACAGGACCAAGAGACCCAGTACTTC
CASSFAHIHRQDQETQYF
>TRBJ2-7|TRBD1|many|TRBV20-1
TGCAGTGCACTGGGACAGGGATTCTCCTACGAGCAGTACTTC
CSALGQGFSYEQYF
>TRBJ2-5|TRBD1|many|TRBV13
TGTGCCAGCAGCTTAGCCCACAGGGGGACACAAGTGGAGACCCAGTACTTC
CASSLAHRGTQVETQYF
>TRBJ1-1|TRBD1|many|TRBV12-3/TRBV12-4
TGTGCCAGCAGTTTTAGGGACAGCTCTGAAGCTTTCTTT
CASSFRDSSEAFF
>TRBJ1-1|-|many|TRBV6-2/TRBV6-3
TGTGCCAGCAGCTTATGGGGACAAATGAACACTGAAGCTTTCTTT
CASSLWGQMNTEAFF
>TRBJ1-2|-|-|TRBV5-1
TGCGCCAGCAGCTTGGCTGAAGGGTTCTATGGCTACACCTTC
CASSLAEGFYGYTF
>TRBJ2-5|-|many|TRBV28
TGTGCCAGCAGCCCGGATAGAAGTCGAGAGACCCAGTACTTC
CASSPDRSRETQYF
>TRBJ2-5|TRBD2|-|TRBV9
TGTGCCAGCAGCGTAGGGACTAGCGGGAGTCTAAGCGAGACCCAGTACTTC
CASSVGTSGSLSETQYF
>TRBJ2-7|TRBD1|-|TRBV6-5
TGTGCCAGCAGTTACTCGGGGACAGGGAACGAGCAGTACTTC
CASSYSGTGNEQYF
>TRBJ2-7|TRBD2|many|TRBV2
TGTGCCAGCACCCAGCGGCGGGAGCCCACGGGGGAGCAGTACTTC
CASTQRREPTGEQYF
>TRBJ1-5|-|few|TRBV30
TGTGCCTGGAGTGTAGGTCAGTCTCAGCCCCAGCATTTT
CAWSVGQSQPQHF
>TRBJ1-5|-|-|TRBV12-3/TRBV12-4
TGTGCCAGCAGTGAAGCTAGGGTCGGTCAGCCCCAGCATTTT
CASSEARVGQPQHF
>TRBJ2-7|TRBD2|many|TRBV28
TGTGCCAGCAGTCCTTCGGGGGAGGGTTACGAGCAGTACTTC
CASSPSGEGYEQYF
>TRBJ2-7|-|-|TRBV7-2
TGTGCCAGCAGCTTAAGGTGGCGGGATTACGAGCAGTACTTC
CASSLRWRDYEQYF
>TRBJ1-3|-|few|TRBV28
TGTGCCAGCAGCCCCGAGGAGTTCTTCTCTGGAAACACCATATATTTT
CASSPEEFFSGNTIYF
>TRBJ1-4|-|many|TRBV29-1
TGCAGCGTTGTTGGGGTGAAATCGGAAAAACTGTTTTTT
CSVVGVKSEKLFF